A selection of T cell receptor beta chains follows, all from one sample in a study of CD8 T cells in Susac syndrome. TCRdb ran MiXCR on the immunoSEQ multiplex PCR reads and lists one entry per CDR3 protein. The sample gives around 200,000 distinct CDR3 sequences, around 95% of which show up once; less than 0.11% is in the top ten. The source material was CD4+ T cells from PBMCs. These receptors were collected from a human donor in good health. The CDR3 runs from the conserved cysteine through the conserved F or W. A D gene is named only where the DNA matches it firmly. The size field is filled for only some rows; it gives once, few, many or a size class.

clone size: .; D gene: .; V gene: TRBV20-1; J gene: TRBJ1-1; CDR3 DNA: TGCAGTGCTAGAGATAAGGGGGGCGAGGGCACTGAAGCTTTCTTT; CDR3 protein: CSARDKGGEGTEAFF
clone size: .; D gene: TRBD1; V gene: TRBV5-6; J gene: TRBJ2-2; CDR3 DNA: TGTGCCAGCAGCTGGACAGGGGGACGAAACACCGGGGAGCTGTTTTTT; CDR3 protein: CASSWTGGRNTGELFF
clone size: .; D gene: .; V gene: TRBV6-5; J gene: TRBJ2-6; CDR3 DNA: TGTGCCAGCAGTTACCCTGGGGACCCCCGCTCTGGGGCCAACGTCCTGACTTTC; CDR3 protein: CASSYPGDPRSGANVLTF
clone size: once; D gene: TRBD2; V gene: TRBV30; J gene: TRBJ2-1; CDR3 DNA: TGTGCCTGGAGGAAACTAGCGGGAAATGAGCAGTTCTTC; CDR3 protein: CAWRKLAGNEQFF
clone size: once; D gene: TRBD1; V gene: TRBV5-1; J gene: TRBJ2-5; CDR3 DNA: TGCGCCAGCAGCTTCCAGGGGGCAGTCTACCAAGAGACCCAGTACTTC; CDR3 protein: CASSFQGAVYQETQYF
clone size: once; D gene: .; V gene: TRBV27; J gene: TRBJ2-6; CDR3 DNA: TGTGCCAGCAGTTCGTCCTTATCTGGGGCCAACGTCCTGACTTTC; CDR3 protein: CASSSSLSGANVLTF
clone size: .; D gene: TRBD1; V gene: TRBV7-9; J gene: TRBJ1-6; CDR3 DNA: TGTGCCAGCAGCACGAGGGGGCAGAATTCACCCCTCCACTTT; CDR3 protein: CASSTRGQNSPLHF
clone size: .; D gene: .; V gene: TRBV5-4; J gene: TRBJ1-1; CDR3 DNA: TGTGCCAGCAGCTTATCAGGGTTTGGCACTGAAGCTTTCTTT; CDR3 protein: CASSLSGFGTEAFF
clone size: .; D gene: TRBD1; V gene: TRBV29-1; J gene: TRBJ2-1; CDR3 DNA: TGCAGCGGATCGGACAGGGTTGCTTACAATGAGCAGTTCTTC; CDR3 protein: CSGSDRVAYNEQFF
clone size: .; D gene: .; V gene: TRBV20-1; J gene: TRBJ2-3; CDR3 DNA: TGCAGTGCTAGAGATTTATATGCAGCAGATACGCAGTATTTT; CDR3 protein: CSARDLYAADTQYF
clone size: .; D gene: TRBD2; V gene: TRBV20-1; J gene: TRBJ2-3; CDR3 DNA: TGCAGTGCGGTACTAGCGGGAGGCCCAACTAGCACAGATACGCAGTATTTT; CDR3 protein: CSAVLAGGPTSTDTQYF
clone size: .; D gene: TRBD1; V gene: TRBV5-1; J gene: TRBJ2-7; CDR3 DNA: TGCGCCAGCAGCTTATCAACAGGGGGCTGGCAGTACTTC; CDR3 protein: CASSLSTGGWQYF
clone size: .; D gene: TRBD2; V gene: TRBV12-3/TRBV12-4; J gene: TRBJ2-3; CDR3 DNA: TGTGCCAGCAGCGTGGCGGGGGGCTTACCAGATACGCAGTATTTT; CDR3 protein: CASSVAGGLPDTQYF
clone size: once; D gene: .; V gene: TRBV9; J gene: TRBJ1-1; CDR3 DNA: TGTGCCAGCAGCGCACTCAGGGGAGGTGGAACTGAAGCTTTCTTT; CDR3 protein: CASSALRGGGTEAFF
clone size: .; D gene: .; V gene: TRBV29-1; J gene: TRBJ2-2; CDR3 DNA: TGCAGCGTTGTGGCTCAACCTAACACCGGGGAGCTGTTTTTT; CDR3 protein: CSVVAQPNTGELFF
clone size: .; D gene: .; V gene: TRBV29-1; J gene: TRBJ2-1; CDR3 DNA: TGCAGCGTTGAAGAGGGTGCCAATGAGCAGTTCTTC; CDR3 protein: CSVEEGANEQFF
clone size: .; D gene: .; V gene: TRBV5-1; J gene: TRBJ2-3; CDR3 DNA: TGCGCCAGCAGCCAAGGACAGGAGGGGGATACGCAGTATTTT; CDR3 protein: CASSQGQEGDTQYF
clone size: .; D gene: TRBD1; V gene: TRBV12-3/TRBV12-4; J gene: TRBJ2-7; CDR3 DNA: TGTGCCAGCAGTCAGGGGGTCCCACGCGAGCAGTACTTC; CDR3 protein: CASSQGVPREQYF
clone size: .; D gene: .; V gene: TRBV5-1; J gene: TRBJ1-2; CDR3 DNA: TGCGCCAGCAGCCGGACGTTGGACTATGGCTACACCTTC; CDR3 protein: CASSRTLDYGYTF
clone size: once; D gene: TRBD2; V gene: TRBV3-1; J gene: TRBJ2-4; CDR3 DNA: TGTGCCAGCAGCCGGATTTGGGGAGGGAAAAACATTCAGTACTTC; CDR3 protein: CASSRIWGGKNIQYF
clone size: .; D gene: .; V gene: TRBV20-1; J gene: TRBJ2-1; CDR3 DNA: TGCAGTGCTAGACAGGGGAATGAGCAGTTCTTC; CDR3 protein: CSARQGNEQFF
clone size: .; D gene: .; V gene: TRBV20-1; J gene: TRBJ1-5; CDR3 DNA: TGCAGTGCTAGAGGGACAGCCAATCAGCCCCAGCATTTT; CDR3 protein: CSARGTANQPQHF
clone size: once; D gene: .; V gene: TRBV20-1; J gene: TRBJ1-2; CDR3 DNA: TGCAGTGCGAGTAGGCAGGAGGAAGGCTACACCTTC; CDR3 protein: CSASRQEEGYTF
clone size: once; D gene: TRBD1; V gene: TRBV20-1; J gene: TRBJ2-5; CDR3 DNA: TGCAGTGCTCCTCCGACAGGGGGCGCCGAGACCCAGTACTTC; CDR3 protein: CSAPPTGGAETQYF
clone size: .; D gene: .; V gene: TRBV29-1; J gene: TRBJ2-6; CDR3 DNA: TGCAGCGTTGAAAGCGGATACGGGGCCAACGTCCTGACTTTC; CDR3 protein: CSVESGYGANVLTF
clone size: .; D gene: .; V gene: TRBV20-1; J gene: TRBJ2-6; CDR3 DNA: TGCAGTGCTAGGGGAAAACCTGGGGCCAACGTCCTGACTTTC; CDR3 protein: CSARGKPGANVLTF
clone size: .; D gene: .; V gene: TRBV29-1; J gene: TRBJ2-1; CDR3 DNA: TGCAGCGTTGGGGCAGGGAATCGTGAGCAGTTCTTC; CDR3 protein: CSVGAGNREQFF
clone size: .; D gene: .; V gene: TRBV7-9; J gene: TRBJ1-5; CDR3 DNA: TGTGCCAGCAGCTTAGCCCAGCAGCCCCAGCATTTT; CDR3 protein: CASSLAQQPQHF
clone size: once; D gene: .; V gene: TRBV15; J gene: TRBJ2-1; CDR3 DNA: TGTGCCACCAGCATCAATAAGATAGCTGGTGAGCAGTTCTTC; CDR3 protein: CATSINKIAGEQFF
clone size: few; D gene: .; V gene: TRBV29-1; J gene: TRBJ1-2; CDR3 DNA: TGCAGCGTTGAACCGTCTAACTATGGCTACACCTTC; CDR3 protein: CSVEPSNYGYTF
clone size: .; D gene: TRBD1; V gene: TRBV10-3; J gene: TRBJ2-7; CDR3 DNA: TGTGCCATCAGTGAGTTTAGGGACAGCTCCTACGAGCAGTACTTC; CDR3 protein: CAISEFRDSSYEQYF
clone size: few; D gene: TRBD2; V gene: TRBV9; J gene: TRBJ2-1; CDR3 DNA: TGTGCCAGCAGCGTAGGATTAGCGGGCTACAATGAGCAGTTCTTC; CDR3 protein: CASSVGLAGYNEQFF
clone size: .; D gene: .; V gene: TRBV7-3; J gene: TRBJ2-1; CDR3 DNA: TGTGCCAGCAGCTTAAACAGCGGCCAGGGTGAGCAGTTCTTC; CDR3 protein: CASSLNSGQGEQFF
clone size: .; D gene: .; V gene: TRBV6-5; J gene: TRBJ2-1; CDR3 DNA: TGTGCCAGCAGTTTAGGACTGTCCGGCTCCTACAATGAGCAGTTCTTC; CDR3 protein: CASSLGLSGSYNEQFF
clone size: once; D gene: .; V gene: TRBV19; J gene: TRBJ2-1; CDR3 DNA: TGTGCCAGTAGTATAGATCCGACATCGGAAAATAATGAGCAGTTCTTC; CDR3 protein: CASSIDPTSENNEQFF
clone size: .; D gene: TRBD1; V gene: TRBV4-1; J gene: TRBJ2-4; CDR3 DNA: TGCGCCAGCAGCCAAGATAGGGACAGACTAGCCAAAAACATTCAGTACTTC; CDR3 protein: CASSQDRDRLAKNIQYF
clone size: .; D gene: TRBD1; V gene: TRBV29-1; J gene: TRBJ2-1; CDR3 DNA: TGCAGCGTTGAAAAGGGGGCGCAAAATGAGCAGTTCTTC; CDR3 protein: CSVEKGAQNEQFF
clone size: .; D gene: .; V gene: TRBV4-3; J gene: TRBJ2-2; CDR3 DNA: TGCGCCAGCAGCCATCTCAGGGGCTCCGGGGAGCTGTTTTTT; CDR3 protein: CASSHLRGSGELFF
clone size: .; D gene: TRBD1; V gene: TRBV7-9; J gene: TRBJ1-1; CDR3 DNA: TGTGCCAGCAGCCCAAATCCGGGACAGGTTTCTGAAGCTTTCTTT; CDR3 protein: CASSPNPGQVSEAFF
clone size: .; D gene: .; V gene: TRBV5-1; J gene: TRBJ2-1; CDR3 DNA: TGCGCCAGCAGCTTGGTAATCGGGTCCTACAATGAGCAGTTCTTC; CDR3 protein: CASSLVIGSYNEQFF
clone size: .; D gene: TRBD1; V gene: TRBV7-9; J gene: TRBJ2-4; CDR3 DNA: TGTACCAGCAGCTTCGGACAGGGGAAAAACATTCAGTACTTC; CDR3 protein: CTSSFGQGKNIQYF
clone size: .; D gene: .; V gene: TRBV4-1; J gene: TRBJ2-1; CDR3 DNA: TGCGCCAGCAGCCAAGGAAGGGATGAGACAGGTAACAATGAGCAGTTCTTC; CDR3 protein: CASSQGRDETGNNEQFF
clone size: .; D gene: .; V gene: TRBV7-9; J gene: TRBJ2-3; CDR3 DNA: TGTGCCAGCAGCTTAGTTCGGACCTTCACAGATACGCAGTATTTT; CDR3 protein: CASSLVRTFTDTQYF
clone size: .; D gene: TRBD2; V gene: TRBV24-1; J gene: TRBJ2-1; CDR3 DNA: TGTGCCACCAGTGATCCCCGAGGGGAGGGGTACAATGAGCAGTTCTTC; CDR3 protein: CATSDPRGEGYNEQFF
clone size: once; D gene: TRBD2; V gene: TRBV10-3; J gene: TRBJ2-5; CDR3 DNA: TGTGCCATCAGTGAGTCTCGACTAGCGGGAGATGAGGAGACCCAGTACTTC; CDR3 protein: CAISESRLAGDEETQYF
clone size: .; D gene: .; V gene: TRBV11-2; J gene: TRBJ1-5; CDR3 DNA: TGTGCCAGCAGCCCCGGGGGGGGTTATCAGCCCCAGCATTTT; CDR3 protein: CASSPGGGYQPQHF
clone size: once; D gene: .; V gene: TRBV6-5; J gene: TRBJ1-2; CDR3 DNA: TGTGCCAGCAGTCGGGGACAAAATCTCTATGGCTACACCTTC; CDR3 protein: CASSRGQNLYGYTF
clone size: .; D gene: TRBD1; V gene: TRBV29-1; J gene: TRBJ1-2; CDR3 DNA: TGCAGCGCGGTGGGACAGGGGAACTATGGCTACACCTTC; CDR3 protein: CSAVGQGNYGYTF
clone size: .; D gene: .; V gene: TRBV20-1; J gene: TRBJ1-5; CDR3 DNA: TGCAGTGCTGCCCGCGCAGGGTTTTCAAAACAGCCCCAGCATTTT; CDR3 protein: CSAARAGFSKQPQHF
clone size: .; D gene: .; V gene: TRBV6-1; J gene: TRBJ1-6; CDR3 DNA: TGTGCCAGCAGTGACACAGGGCCACCCCTCCACTTT; CDR3 protein: CASSDTGPPLHF
clone size: .; D gene: TRBD2; V gene: TRBV29-1; J gene: TRBJ2-1; CDR3 DNA: TGCAGCGTCTCCCCACTAGCGGGACCCAATGAGCAGTTCTTC; CDR3 protein: CSVSPLAGPNEQFF
clone size: .; D gene: TRBD1; V gene: TRBV29-1; J gene: TRBJ1-5; CDR3 DNA: TGCAGCGCAGGACAGGGGCAGCAGCCCCAGCATTTT; CDR3 protein: CSAGQGQQPQHF
clone size: .; D gene: .; V gene: TRBV7-3; J gene: TRBJ2-1; CDR3 DNA: TGTGCCAGCAGCTTTGTAACGGGAGTTGAGCAGTTCTTC; CDR3 protein: CASSFVTGVEQFF
clone size: .; D gene: .; V gene: TRBV5-1; J gene: TRBJ1-2; CDR3 DNA: TGCGCCAGCACGTCCCAGGCAGCTAACTATGGCTACACCTTC; CDR3 protein: CASTSQAANYGYTF